Each of the 27 T cell receptor beta chains below was sequenced from the same sample in a study of blood T cell repertoires in COVID-19. Measured with immunoSEQ multiplex PCR; TCRdb has only the in-frame clones, and not every one. The data hold 250,000 to 400,000 clones, with roughly 85% observed a single time. Source material: PBMCs or T cells enriched from blood (not recorded which). The receptor set was obtained from a woman aged 25-40 years who had been exposed to COVID-19.

The chain employs TRBV7-2 and TRBJ1-4; D perhaps matches TRBD1 (6 bases). Germline V CDR1 and CDR2: SGHTA, FQGNSA. V lost 6 bases to trimming and J lost 0 bases, with 14 bases between them. The CDR3 consists of 16 residues. The CDR3 reads CASSLGGASTNEKLFF. CDR3 DNA: TGTGCCAGCAGTTTGGGGGGGGCTTCAACTAATGAAAAACTGTTTTTT.

The rearrangement uses TRBV25-1 and TRBJ1-2; 7 bases line up with TRBD1. V trimming: 4 bases; J trimming: 7 bases; junction bases outside the gene matches: 6. The CDR3 extends over 13 amino acids. CDR1 MGHDK and CDR2 SYGVNS come from the germline V gene. In DNA form, the CDR3 reads TGTGCCAGCAGTGGACGACAGGGAGGTGGCTACACCTTC. Its translation is CASSGRQGGGYTF.

This rearrangement joins TRBV13 to TRBJ1-2; D gene uncertain. Germline loops: CDR1 PRHDT, CDR2 FYEKMQ (reference sequence). V was trimmed by 2 bases and J by 3 bases, leaving 10 bases between them. CDR3 length: 14 amino acids. The CDR3 is CASSLSLAYYGYTF. As DNA, the CDR3 is TGTGCCAGCAGCTTAAGTTTAGCCTACTATGGCTACACCTTC. Looking up the rest from reference TRBV13 and TRBJ1-2 gives the full variable domain: AAGVIQSPRHLIKEKRETATLKCYPIPRHDTVYWYQQGPGQDPQFLISFYEKMQSDKGSIPDRFSAQQFSDYHSELNMSSLELGDSALYFCASSLSLAYYGYTFGSGTRLTVV.

The chain combines TRBV4-1 with TRBJ1-6, with a weak D call TRBD1 (6 bases). V was pared by 4 bases and J by 8 bases, with 15 bases between. This CDR3 has 15 residues. Germline V gene data show CDR1 as MGHRA and CDR2 as YSYEKL. CDR3 amino acids: CASSLETGNDSPLHF. The CDR3 bases are TGCGCCAGCAGCCTTGAAACAGGGAATGATTCACCCCTCCACTTT.

The J gene is TRBJ2-3, the V gene TRBV20-1; 11 bases line up with TRBD2. This CDR3 contains 16 residues. The junction had 7 bases not matched to a gene; V was cut back by 3 bases and J by 2 bases. Germline V gene sequence: CDR1 DFQATT, CDR2 SNEGSKA (reference sequence). The CDR3 loop reads CSASLAGGLNTDTQYF. Here the CDR3 DNA reads TGCAGTGCTAGTCTAGCGGGGGGACTCAACACAGATACGCAGTATTTT.

This clone appeared once. The V and J genes are TRBV19 and TRBJ2-6, with TRBD1 as a possible D gene (6 bases). CDR3 length: 17 residues. Germline CDR1 and CDR2: LNHDA and SQIVND (reference sequence). V was shortened by 5 bases and J by 1 base, with 15 bases between the two germline ends. The CDR3 loop reads CASSSEQGVSGANVLTF. CDR3 DNA sequence: TGTGCCAGTAGTTCCGAACAGGGCGTTTCTGGGGCCAACGTCCTGACTTTC.

The chain joins TRBV5-1 to TRBJ2-3; 14 bases are shared with TRBD2. The CDR3 consists of 17 residues. J was trimmed by 2 bases and V by 3 bases; bases with no gene match: 5. In germline, CDR1 is SGHRS, CDR2 YFSETQ. The CDR3 nucleotides read TGCGCCAGCAGCTGGATGGGACTAGCGGGGGTCACAGATACGCAGTATTTT. Translated, it gives CASSWMGLAGVTDTQYF.

The chain uses TRBV30 and TRBJ2-1, with D tentatively TRBD2 (7 bases). In germline, CDR1 is GTSNPN, CDR2 SVGIG (reference sequence). The length of the CDR3 is 14 residues. V lost 0 bases and J 5 bases, leaving 11 bases between the germline ends. The CDR3 bases are TGTGCCTGGAGTGTAGGGGGGGCCCACAATGAGCAGTTCTTC. Its protein is CAWSVGGAHNEQFF.

The J gene is TRBJ2-1, the V gene TRBV6-4; 7 bases match TRBD2. The CDR3 length is 15 residues. Germline V gene lookup returns CDR1 MRHNA and CDR2 SNTAGT. J was trimmed by 3 bases and V by 2 bases; bases with no gene match: 4. The CDR3 loop is CASSDGGRDYNEQFF. DNA for the CDR3: TGTGCCAGCAGTGACGGCGGGAGAGACTACAATGAGCAGTTCTTC.

The gene calls are TRBV19 and TRBJ2-2, with 7 nucleotides matching TRBD1. The CDR3 is made up of 13 amino acids. Losses at the gene ends were 8 bases for V and 8 bases for J; bases not matched to a gene: 8. Germline loops: CDR1 LNHDA, CDR2 SQIVND (reference sequence). The CDR3 reads CASCHRGGGELFF. The CDR3 nucleotides are TGTGCCAGTTGCCACAGGGGCGGGGGGGAGCTGTTTTTT.

This clone was counted a single time. The chain's CDR3 is CASSLWGGEGPTDTQYF. The DNA of the CDR3 is TGCGCCAGCAGCTTGTGGGGCGGGGAGGGGCCCACAGATACGCAGTATTTT. The chain is built from TRBV5-1 and TRBJ2-3, with TRBD2 matching over 7 bases. The CDR3 consists of 17 residues. From germline, CDR1 is SGHRS and CDR2 YFSETQ. V lost 1 base and J lost 2; bases outside the gene matches: 10.

The chain uses TRBV7-2 and TRBJ2-7, with TRBD1 matching over 10 bases. The closer fit of TRBJ2-1 to the DNA end suggests the J call may be wrong. Germline V CDR1 and CDR2: SGHTA, FQGNSA. The CDR3 runs 19 residues. The CDR3 DNA is TGTGCCAGCAGCTCGCCCAGGGACAGGGGCGCGAGCTTTGGCGGTGAGCAGTTCTTC. Its protein product is CASSSPRDRGASFGGEQFF.

The rearrangement links TRBV19 to TRBJ1-2; 8 nucleotides agree with TRBD1. Germline CDR1 and CDR2: LNHDA and SQIVND (reference sequence). CDR3 size: 15 residues. V lost 5 bases, J lost 2 bases, and 7 bases stayed unmatched. CDR3 amino acids: CASSLGQGGNYGYTF. Here the CDR3 DNA reads TGTGCCAGTAGTCTCGGACAGGGAGGAAACTATGGCTACACCTTC.

The chain has TRBV19 and TRBJ1-4; 10 positions match TRBD1. Unmatched junction bases numbered 6, after V lost 5 bases and J lost 6 bases. CDR1 LNHDA and CDR2 SQIVND come from the germline V gene (reference sequence). The CDR3 consists of 15 residues. CDR3 sequence reads: CASSGRQGADEKLFF. CDR3 in DNA: TGTGCCAGTAGTGGCCGACAGGGGGCAGATGAAAAACTGTTTTTT.

The chain is built from TRBV19 and TRBJ1-2, with 8 nucleotides matching TRBD1. Germline trimming cut 5 bases from V and 8 bases from J; bases unmatched to any gene: 7. This CDR3 is 13 amino acids long. The germline gives CDR1 LNHDA, CDR2 SQIVND (reference sequence). In DNA, the CDR3 is TGTGCCAGTAGTCCCATCGACAGGGGAGGCTACACCTTC. Its translation is CASSPIDRGGYTF.

This rearrangement joins TRBV6-1 to TRBJ2-7, with 11 bases matching TRBD2. Trimming cost V 3 bases and J 5 bases; bases outside gene matches: 9. This CDR3 comprises 16 residues. CDR1 and CDR2 from the germline V gene are MNHNS and SASEGT. CDR3 amino acids: CASSENRLAGYHEQYF. As DNA, the CDR3 is TGTGCCAGCAGTGAGAACCGACTAGCGGGGTACCACGAGCAGTACTTC.

V usage is TRBV4-2 and J usage is TRBJ2-7, with D tentatively TRBD2 (6 bases). This CDR3 is built from 15 residues. Trimming stripped 3 bases from V and 2 bases from J, with 14 bases between. From germline, CDR1 is LGHNA and CDR2 YNFKEQ. The CDR3 loop reads CASSHGGRPPYEQYF. The CDR3, as DNA: TGTGCCAGCAGCCACGGGGGTAGGCCCCCCTACGAGCAGTACTTC.

This chain joins TRBV5-8 and TRBJ2-1; perhaps TRBD2 as D (5 bases). The CDR3 loop spans 16 amino acids. Per the germline V gene, CDR1 is SGHTS and CDR2 is YDEGEE. The ends were cut back, 2 bases at V and 0 bases at J, with 12 bases in the middle. The CDR3 DNA reads TGTGCCAGCAGCTTACGTGCTGGGAGCTCCTACAATGAGCAGTTCTTC. Protein sequence: CASSLRAGSSYNEQFF.

The chain uses TRBV10-3 and TRBJ2-7, with 7 bases that match TRBD1. V was pared by 10 bases and J by 5 bases, with 8 bases of the junction left unmatched. Germline CDR1 and CDR2: ENHRY and SYGVKD. The CDR3 totals 12 residues. The CDR3 protein is CATFQGTDEQYF. The DNA of the CDR3 is TGTGCCACGTTCCAGGGGACAGACGAGCAGTACTTC.

The chain joins TRBV7-9 to TRBJ1-6; possibly TRBD1 for D (5 bases). CDR1 and CDR2 from the germline V gene are SEHNR and FQNEAQ (reference sequence). V was trimmed by 5 bases and J by 7 bases, leaving 18 bases between them. The CDR3 totals 16 residues. This CDR3 reads CASSPSPGTGNSPLHF. For the CDR3, the DNA is TGTGCCAGCAGCCCCAGTCCCGGGACTGGGAATTCACCCCTCCACTTT.

This clone has a single count. This sequence joins TRBV14 and TRBJ2-1; TRBD2 aligns across 8 bases. CDR3 length: 15 amino acids. Germline CDR1 is SGHDN and CDR2 is FVKESK. V lost 4 bases to trimming and J lost 6 bases; unmatched junction nucleotides: 8. CDR3 loop: CASSRLTGGVNEQFF. In DNA, the CDR3 is TGTGCCAGCAGCCGCTTAACCGGGGGGGTCAATGAGCAGTTCTTC. The entire variable domain, with the rest obtained from reference TRBV14 and TRBJ2-1, is as follows: EAGVTQFPSHSVIEKGQTVTLRCDPISGHDNLYWYRRVMGKEIKFLLHFVKESKQDESGMPNNRFLAERTGGTYSTLKVQPAELEDSGVYFCASSRLTGGVNEQFFGPGTRLTVL.

The V gene is TRBV27, the J gene TRBJ2-3; 12 bases map to TRBD2. In germline, CDR1 is MNHEY, CDR2 SMNVEV (reference sequence). V shed 6 bases and J 5 bases; nucleotides not matched to a gene: 15. CDR3 length: 18 residues. The chain's CDR3 is CASSWALSSGGALDTQYF. CDR3 bases: TGTGCCAGCAGCTGGGCTCTGTCTAGCGGGGGGGCGTTAGATACGCAGTATTTT.

This chain links TRBV7-9 with TRBJ1-5; 9 bases are a match to TRBD1. This CDR3 is 15 amino acids long. From germline, CDR1 is SEHNR and CDR2 FQNEAQ (reference sequence). Trimming cost V 1 base and J 6 bases; bases outside gene matches: 4. The CDR3 bases are TGTGCCAGCAGCTTAGGGGACAGGGATATTCAGCCCCAGCATTTT. Its translation: CASSLGDRDIQPQHF.

The chain combines TRBV30 with TRBJ1-2; D uncertain. Trimming removed 2 bases from V and 1 base from J, with 5 bases in between. Germline CDR1 reads GTSNPN; CDR2 reads SVGIG (reference sequence). The CDR3 totals 12 residues. Here the CDR3 reads CAWSFINYGYTF. The CDR3 DNA is TGTGCCTGGAGTTTCATTAACTATGGCTACACCTTC.

This clone was detected once. This chain links TRBV19 with TRBJ2-7; D uncertain. This CDR3 is 11 amino acids long. V was pared by 6 bases and J by 3 bases, with 6 bases between. Germline values: CDR1 LNHDA, CDR2 SQIVND (reference sequence). The CDR3 DNA reads TGTGCCAGTAGCCAACACTACGAGCAGTACTTC. Translating gives CASSQHYEQYF.

The CDR3 is CASSLGGGRNTEAFF. DNA for the CDR3: TGTGCCAGCAGCTTAGGAGGGGGTAGGAACACTGAAGCTTTCTTT. The rearrangement joins TRBV7-6 to TRBJ1-1, with D possibly TRBD1 on 6 matching bases. The CDR3 has 15 residues. In germline, CDR1 is SGHVS, CDR2 FNYEAQ. V lost 1 base, J lost 1 base, and 10 bases lay in between.

This chain joins TRBV6-5 and TRBJ2-5, with 8 nucleotides matching TRBD2. With 4 bases clipped from V and 2 bases from J, the junction kept 3 bases outside the gene matches. Germline V CDR1 and CDR2: MNHEY, SVGAGI. There are 14 residues in the CDR3. CDR3 sequence reads: CASSLAGGQETQYF. CDR3 nucleotide sequence: TGTGCCAGCAGTTTGGCGGGGGGACAAGAGACCCAGTACTTC.